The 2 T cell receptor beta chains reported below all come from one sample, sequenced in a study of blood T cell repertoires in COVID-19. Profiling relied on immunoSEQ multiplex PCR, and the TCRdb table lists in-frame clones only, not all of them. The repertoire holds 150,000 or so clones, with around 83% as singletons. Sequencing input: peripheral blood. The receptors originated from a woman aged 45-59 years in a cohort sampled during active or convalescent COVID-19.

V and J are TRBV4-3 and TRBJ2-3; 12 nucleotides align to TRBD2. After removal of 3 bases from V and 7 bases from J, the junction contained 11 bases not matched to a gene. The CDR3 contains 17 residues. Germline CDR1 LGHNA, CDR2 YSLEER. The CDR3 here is CASSQELAGGPGNTQYF. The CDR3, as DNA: TGCGCCAGCAGCCAGGAGCTAGCGGGGGGGCCCGGAAATACGCAGTATTTT.

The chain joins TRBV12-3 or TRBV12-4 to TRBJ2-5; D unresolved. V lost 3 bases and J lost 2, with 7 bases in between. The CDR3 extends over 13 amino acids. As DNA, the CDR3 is TGTGCCAGCAGTTTGCAGGTTCAAGAGACCCAGTACTTC. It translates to CASSLQVQETQYF.